Described below is a single T cell receptor beta chain sequence and its context. The target antigen is unknown. The PCR made use of 60 Vbeta and 13 Jbeta primers. Libraries were prepared by immunoSEQ multiplex PCR; TCRdb keeps only in-frame clonotypes and omits some of them. Here the sample table reports about 110,000 clones. The sample belongs to a study of cytomegalovirus exposure and HLA in healthy donors. Healthy people donating bone marrow made up the donors. Nominal health characterized the donors when sampled, though unrecorded immune exposures were likely. Study-wide points: Upon later analysis, TCR association rates were observed to vary by HLA locus, being highest for DRB1 and lowest for HLA-C. In an earlier analysis, about 87% or about 30%: the productive usage of most TCR beta V segments.

The V gene end was trimmed by 0 bases and the J gene end by 2 bases; junction bases not matched to a gene: 9. Per the germline V gene, CDR1 is SEHNR and CDR2 is FQNEAQ (reference sequence). The CDR3 consists of 17 residues. This chain uses TRBV7-9 with TRBJ2-7; 8 bases match TRBD2. The clonotype was recovered from a man aged 35-49 years in good health and CMV-seropositive. Input material: PBMCs. The DNA of the CDR3 is TGTGCCAGCAGCTTAGCTCCTAGCGGGCTTTCAACCTACGAGCAGTACTTC. Its protein product is CASSLAPSGLSTYEQYF.